Shown below are 18 T cell receptor beta chains from a single sample sequenced in a study of identical twins. In TCRdb, the 5' RACE reads were re-called with MiXCR into one record per CDR3 protein. The sample lists 240,000 or so distinct CDR3 sequences; over 9.5% were seen once. Sequencing was carried out using memory T cells sorted from blood. The receptors stem from a man in his fifties or sixties in good health.

This clonotype has ten or more counts. V usage is TRBV5-4 and J usage is TRBJ1-2, with 8 bases fitting TRBD1. The CDR3 sequence is 16 residues long. The ends lost 0 bases at V and 0 bases at J; junction bases unmatched: 4. From germline, CDR1 is SGHNT and CDR2 YYREEE (reference sequence). The CDR3, as DNA: TGTGCCAGCAGCTTGGCGACAGGGGATCCTAACTATGGCTACACCTTC. Encoded protein: CASSLATGDPNYGYTF.

The chain is built from TRBV14 and TRBJ2-2; tentatively, D is TRBD2 (5 bases). Trimming removed 4 bases from V and 2 bases from J, with 17 bases in between. The CDR3 extends over 17 amino acids. Germline V CDR1 and CDR2: SGHDN, FVKESK. The CDR3 coding sequence is TGTGCCAGCAGCCGGAGGATCGGCCGGGGTAACACCGGGGAGCTGTTTTTT. It translates to CASSRRIGRGNTGELFF.

This clonotype was seen ten or more times. The V gene is TRBV5-1, the J gene TRBJ2-2; maybe TRBD1 (5 bases). The V end lost 1 base, the J end lost 0 bases, and 7 bases lay between the germline ends. Germline V gene data show CDR1 as SGHRS and CDR2 as YFSETQ. The CDR3 covers 15 residues. The CDR3 DNA follows: TGCGCCAGCAGCTTGAAGGGGACGAACACCGGGGAGCTGTTTTTT. This translates into CASSLKGTNTGELFF. Based on the CDR3 plus reference TRBV5-1 and TRBJ2-2, the full variable domain is KAGVTQTPRYLIKTRGQQVTLSCSPISGHRSVSWYQQTPGQGLQFLFEYFSETQRNKGNFPGRFSGRQFSNSRSEMNVSTLELGDSALYLCASSLKGTNTGELFFGEGSRLTVL.

This clonotype was observed at least ten times. V gene TRBV12-3 or TRBV12-4 combines with J gene TRBJ1-4, with TRBD1 matching 8 bases. Germline trimming cut 3 bases from V and 4 bases from J; bases unmatched to any gene: 4. CDR3 length: 15 residues. The CDR3 nucleotides are TGTGCCAGCAGTTTTGGACAGGGCCATAATGAAAAACTGTTTTTT. Its protein product is CASSFGQGHNEKLFF.

This clonotype was detected many times. This rearrangement joins TRBV9 to TRBJ2-2, with 10 nucleotides matching TRBD2. CDR1 and CDR2 from the germline V gene are SGDLS and YYNGEE. The length of the CDR3 is 17 residues. Trimming took 0 bases from V and 7 from J; bases not matched to a gene: 9. The CDR3 DNA sequence: TGTGCCAGCAGCGTAGGGTCTAGCGGGAGAGGGATCGGGGAGCTGTTTTTT. It codes for CASSVGSSGRGIGELFF.

This clonotype turned up a few times. The chain combines TRBV7-9 with TRBJ1-1; TRBD1 aligns across 8 bases. Germline CDR1 SEHNR, CDR2 FQNEAQ (reference sequence). Trimming removed 5 bases from V and 6 bases from J; junction bases left unmatched: 8. CDR3 length: 14 amino acids. The CDR3 region is CASSPTLTGAEAFF. DNA of the CDR3: TGTGCCAGCAGCCCTACCTTGACAGGGGCTGAAGCTTTCTTT. Full variable domain (remainder filled in from reference TRBV7-9 and TRBJ1-1): DTGVSQNPRHKITKRGQNVTFRCDPISEHNRLYWYRQTLGQGPEFLTYFQNEAQLEKSRLLSDRFSAERPKGSFSTLEIQRTEQGDSAMYLCASSPTLTGAEAFFGQGTRLTVV.

This chain links TRBV3-1 with TRBJ2-2; 8 bases match TRBD1. The CDR3 totals 19 residues. From germline, CDR1 is LGHDT and CDR2 YNNKEL (reference sequence). The trim removed 4 bases at V and 3 bases at J, leaving 16 bases unmatched. The chain's CDR3 is CASSPPYWDRRRHTGELFF. CDR3 DNA: TGTGCCAGCAGCCCCCCTTACTGGGACAGGAGACGCCACACCGGGGAGCTGTTTTTT.

This CDR3 reads CSGGGGDSSYNEQFF. CDR3 bases: TGCAGCGGGGGAGGAGGGGACAGCTCCTACAATGAGCAGTTCTTC. The gene calls are TRBV29-1 and TRBJ2-1, with a tentative D call TRBD1 (7 bases). Trimming cost V 7 bases and J 0 bases, with 16 bases left between them. CDR3 length equals 15 residues. The germline CDR1 and CDR2 sequences are SQVTM and ANQGSEA.

This clonotype was seen many times. This chain links TRBV16 with TRBJ1-6; D ambiguous. This CDR3 has 13 amino acids. Deletions cut 1 base from V and 10 bases from J, with 8 bases between. Germline assignment: CDR1 KGHSY and CDR2 FQNENV. The CDR3 sequence is CASSQFPGSPLHF. DNA of the CDR3: TGTGCCAGCAGCCAATTTCCAGGATCACCCCTCCACTTT.

This clonotype appeared many times. The rearrangement links TRBV20-1 to TRBJ2-3; 10 bases map to TRBD2. Germline CDR1 reads DFQATT; CDR2 reads SNEGSKA (reference sequence). This CDR3 contains 15 residues. The J segment lost 2 bases and the V segment lost 3 bases, leaving 5 bases of the junction unmatched. The chain's CDR3 is CSARAGLADTDTQYF. The CDR3 coding sequence is TGCAGTGCTAGGGCCGGACTAGCGGACACAGATACGCAGTATTTT.

This clonotype was seen repeatedly, ten times or more. J is TRBJ1-6 and V is TRBV15; 8 bases match TRBD1. The CDR3 runs 13 residues. J was trimmed by 8 bases and V by 6 bases; bases with no gene match: 3. Germline assignment: CDR1 LNHNV and CDR2 YYDKDF (reference sequence). CDR3 nucleotides: TGTGCCACCAGGGACAGGGCTGATTCACCCCTCCACTTT. This translates into CATRDRADSPLHF. Drawing the rest from reference TRBV15 and TRBJ1-6, the complete variable domain is DAMVIQNPRYQVTQFGKPVTLSCSQTLNHNVMYWYQQKSSQAPKLLFHYYDKDFNNEADTPDNFQSRRPNTSFCFLDIRSPGLGDTAMYLCATRDRADSPLHFGNGTRLTVT.

This clonotype was recorded many times. The chain combines TRBV6-5 with TRBJ1-4; 8 bases map to TRBD1. Germline trimming cut 5 bases from V and 5 bases from J; bases unmatched to any gene: 7. CDR3 length equals 15 residues. Germline values: CDR1 MNHEY, CDR2 SVGAGI. In DNA, the CDR3 is TGTGCCAGCAGTAACAGGGGGACTCCCAATGAAAAACTGTTTTTT. Amino acid sequence: CASSNRGTPNEKLFF.

The chain links TRBV6-2 or TRBV6-3 to TRBJ2-2, with D possibly matching TRBD2 (6 bases). CDR1 is MNHEY and CDR2 is SVGEGT in the germline V gene. Trimming stripped 1 base from V and 1 base from J, with 10 bases between. The CDR3 loop spans 16 amino acids. The CDR3 is CASSYLGGVNTGELFF. For the CDR3, the DNA is TGTGCCAGCAGTTACTTGGGCGGGGTGAACACCGGGGAGCTGTTTTTT.

This clonotype has only a few counts. CDR3 sequence reads: CSARDSTSGKETQYF. CDR3 DNA sequence: TGCAGTGCTAGAGATTCAACTAGCGGAAAAGAGACCCAGTACTTC. This chain joins TRBV20-1 and TRBJ2-5; 8 nucleotides agree with TRBD2. Germline lookup yields CDR1 DFQATT and CDR2 SNEGSKA (reference sequence). J was trimmed by 3 bases and V by 0 bases; bases with no gene match: 6. The CDR3 sequence is 15 residues long.

The J gene is TRBJ1-1, the V gene TRBV3-1; a weak D match, TRBD1 (6 bases). Germline V gene lookup returns CDR1 LGHDT and CDR2 YNNKEL (reference sequence). CDR3 length: 14 residues. Trimming left V 0 bases short and J 6 bases short, with 11 bases between. CDR3 nucleotide sequence: TGTGCCAGCAGCCAAGAAGGGGGACCCCCTGAAGCTTTCTTT. It is translated as CASSQEGGPPEAFF.

This clonotype was counted ten times or more. The gene calls are TRBV4-3 and TRBJ1-5, with D possibly TRBD1 on 5 matching bases. In germline, CDR1 is LGHNA, CDR2 YSLEER. The CDR3 length is 14 residues. Trimming shortened V by 2 bases and J by 7 bases, and 12 bases separated the two germline ends. The CDR3, as DNA: TGCGCCAGCAGCCAAATGCCGGGACGGCAGCCCCAGCATTTT. It codes for CASSQMPGRQPQHF.

In this sample, this clonotype turned up a few times. The chain combines TRBV30 with TRBJ1-1; D unclear. From germline, CDR1 is GTSNPN and CDR2 SVGIG (reference sequence). This CDR3 is 15 amino acids long. Trimming shortened V by 0 bases and J by 0 bases, and 11 bases separated the two germline ends. The CDR3 sequence is CAWSVRGSMNTEAFF. The CDR3 region has the DNA TGTGCCTGGAGTGTACGCGGAAGCATGAACACTGAAGCTTTCTTT.

This clonotype has at least ten counts. CDR3 nucleotide sequence: TGTGCCAGCAGTTACCAGGACAAAGAGACCCAGTACTTC. This codes for CASSYQDKETQYF. This chain uses TRBV6-5 with TRBJ2-5, with D tentatively TRBD1 (5 bases). This CDR3 has 13 amino acids. Germline CDR1 reads MNHEY; CDR2 reads SVGAGI. V was cut by 2 bases and J by 3 bases, with 7 bases left in between.